This T cell receptor (beta chain) emerged from a study of shared clonotypes between healthy human individuals (TCRdb year 2020). At the level of the whole study: Three men and a couple of women, aged 18 to 49 years, made up the cohort. Per donor, three plates each were used for CD4 naive and CD4 memory, two for CD8 naive, and one for CD8 memory. Between about 0.94 and 8.9 billion PBMCs per donor were obtained by leukapheresis. Blood TCR repertoires of roughly five healthy adults were deeply sequenced to estimate repertoire size and the extent of clonotype sharing between individuals. Different laboratories and diverse techniques were used to prepare libraries and sequence TCR repertoires, to increase sequencing depth and limit assay-specific biases.

Details on this clone: Its target antigen remains unknown. No base quality information exists; no much larger clone differs at one position.

The paper as a whole reports these results and caveats: Sampling was restricted to blood, and TCR repertoires in tissues likely differ from the TCR repertoires found in blood. Pairwise subsampling led to the expectation that sequencing depth would affect the degree of clonotype sharing among donors. Incomplete sequencing was indicated by rarefaction of sorted-subset datasets, despite the large sequencing depth. Higher generation probabilities were observed for clonotypes shared by all four sorted-subset donors than for non-shared clonotypes. Naive subsets generally had larger estimated clonotype richness than memory subsets. Sharing across a few donors was observed for approximately 5% of naive CD4, over 3% of naive CD8, 2% to 2.5% of memory CD4, and around 0.4% of memory CD8 clonotypes. Because the study included only a small number of donors, the genetic and exposure-history diversity represented was limited.

CD8 naive samples consisted of CD45RO-negative cells that were positively selected for CCR7, yielding a CD45RA+CCR7+ population without TemRA cells. Donors were healthy HIV-negative adults with no recently reported acute infections or vaccinations. Every donor was a Caucasian adult residing in Nashville, Tennessee, USA. Blood was obtained by leukapheresis, after which PBMCs were separated by Ficoll-Histopaque density gradient centrifugation and cryopreserved in liquid nitrogen vapor phase. Analytical flow cytometry was used to check the purity and quantity of every magnetically sorted T cell population. Genomic DNA was isolated from every sorted fraction and measured by UV absorbance on a Nanodrop 2000c. Using the deep immunoSEQ assay, multiplex PCR amplified TCR CDR3 regions from genomic DNA. Extracted genomic DNA from each cell subset was distributed evenly across all wells of several immunoSEQ 96-well plates, and each plate was treated as a replicate. Each replicate PCR for sorted subsets received 150 to 250 ng genomic DNA, equal to about 29,000 T cell genomes. The purified libraries were quantified using a Qubit 3.0 fluorometer, sized with a Bioanalyzer 2100, and then quantified again using the KAPA Library Quantification kit. A separate single-read 150-cycle Illumina NextSeq 550 flow cell was used to sequence each immunoSEQ 96-well plate. As for the original processing: Because only junctional sequences without quality scores were contained in the immunoSEQ output, filtering matching that applied to full-length reads could not be performed. To assign V/J genes and CDR3, sequences were annotated using PyIR, a Python wrapper for IgBLAST v1.9, with IMGT germline references. Any read was removed if the V/J assignment was weak (E-value above 1e-6), the CDR3 was missing, or the read contained stop codons, out-of-frame junctions, or ambiguous translated residues. V3J clonotypes were defined as sequences sharing the same inferred V gene, J gene, and CDR3 amino acid sequence. To compute the percentage overlap between repertoires, the number of shared unique clonotypes was divided by the size of the smaller repertoire. RTK rarefaction, the Chao1 estimator, and Recon v2.1 estimates of unobserved clonotypes were used to assess repertoire richness. Generation probabilities for all TCRbeta clonotypes obtained by the gDNA method from a handful of donors were computed using OLGA. Held by TCRdb, this immuneACCESS table contains in-frame sequences only and omits some clones. Under half of the omission traces to an unresolved V gene where checked; the cause of the rest is unknown. The V and J calls and clone size were taken over from that table, and D and trimming were inferred from the DNA. Counted in this sample were about 2 million clones; roughly 95% of them appeared once. The ten largest clonotypes hold 0.9% to 1.4% of the sample.

From the germline V gene (reference sequence), CDR1 is SEHNR and CDR2 is FQNEAQ. The CDR3 goes from the cysteine to the phenylalanine over 15 residues. The sequence is cut down to CDR3 DNA, 45 bases in frame from base 1. V loses 5 bases, J loses 5 bases, and the germline ends lie 18 bases apart. The rearranged segments are TRBV7-9 and TRBJ2-5; a weak D assignment points to TRBD1 (6 bases agree). The source of this sequence is a man between 18 and 35 years old in good health. Specimen: naive CD8+ T cells sorted from blood. The sample's cell subset or site label, in plain terms: CD45RA+CCR7+. The CDR3 region reads CASSLGTTSWETQYF. The DNA is TGTGCCAGCAGCCTCGGGACAACTTCGTGGGAGACCCAGTACTTC. Outside the CDR3, residues come from the reference TRBV7-9 and TRBJ2-5 proteins, so the full variable domain is: DTGVSQNPRHKITKRGQNVTFRCDPISEHNRLYWYRQTLGQGPEFLTYFQNEAQLEKSRLLSDRFSAERPKGSFSTLEIQRTEQGDSAMYLCASSLGTTSWETQYFGPGTRLLVL.